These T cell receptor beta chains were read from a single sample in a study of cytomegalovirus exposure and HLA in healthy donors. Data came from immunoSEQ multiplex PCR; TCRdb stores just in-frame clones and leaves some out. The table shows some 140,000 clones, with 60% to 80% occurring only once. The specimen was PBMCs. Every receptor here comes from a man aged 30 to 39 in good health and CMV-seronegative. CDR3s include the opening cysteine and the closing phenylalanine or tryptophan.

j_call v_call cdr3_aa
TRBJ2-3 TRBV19 CASSTVSGGLTDTQYF
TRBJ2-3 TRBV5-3 CARSGLAGEGSDTQYF
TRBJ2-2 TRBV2 CASSDSGELFF
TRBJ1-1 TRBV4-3 CASSEGQGNTEAFF
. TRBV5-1 CASSLALGQNYEQYF
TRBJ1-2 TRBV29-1 CSVLRGSYGYTF
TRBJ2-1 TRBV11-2 CASSFGSASGTYNEQFF
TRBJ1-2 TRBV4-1 CASANIYRVNYGYTF
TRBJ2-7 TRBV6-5 CASKLQGGNEQYF
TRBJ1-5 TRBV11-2 CASSLQGGGDQPQHF
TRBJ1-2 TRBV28 CASSSLGSGQGSSNYGYTF
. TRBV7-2 CASSLTDSYEQYF
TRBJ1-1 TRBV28 CASRTVSTEAFF
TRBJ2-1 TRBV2 CASSSSQGDSYNEQFF
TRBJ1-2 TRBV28 CASSSNWDRGKYGYTF
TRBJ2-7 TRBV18 CASSPPGTRVDEQYF
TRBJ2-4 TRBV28 CATLLGAKNIQYF
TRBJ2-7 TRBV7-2 CASGFGGTYEQYF
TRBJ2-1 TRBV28 CASSALLAANYNEQFF
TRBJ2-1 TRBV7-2 CASSLRLAGGSYNEQFF
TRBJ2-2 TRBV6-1 CASSPTGGDTGELFF
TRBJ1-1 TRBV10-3 CAISEPVGRTPNTEAFF
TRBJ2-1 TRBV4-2 CASSQGLAGVYEQFF
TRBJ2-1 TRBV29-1 CSVGTSGSGEQFF
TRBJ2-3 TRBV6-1 CASSRTSGSTDTQYF